Below, 15 T cell receptor beta chains from the same sample are listed, as sequenced in a study of blood T cell repertoires in COVID-19. Using immunoSEQ multiplex PCR, the repertoire was profiled, and TCRdb retains in-frame clones only, with some absent. The table has about 97,000 clones, roughly 92% seen once. Sequenced sample: peripheral blood. The receptors were sampled from a man aged 50 or older with active COVID-19.

The genes are TRBV7-9 and TRBJ2-7; D not resolved. The V end was cut by 10 bases, the J end by 5 bases, with 15 bases between. CDR1 and CDR2 (germline): SEHNR, FQNEAQ (reference sequence). The CDR3 extends over 12 amino acids. Written as DNA, the CDR3 is TGTGCCACCTTAGCTCCCCACGACGAGCAGTACTTC. The encoded protein is CATLAPHDEQYF.

The chain is built from TRBV6-5 and TRBJ1-5; no clear D gene. The V gene's germline CDR1 is MNHEY and CDR2 SVGAGI. This CDR3 has 13 amino acids. V was shortened by 5 bases and J by 2 bases, with 7 bases between the two germline ends. CDR3 protein: CASSQARNQPQHF. DNA for the CDR3: TGTGCCAGCAGTCAGGCGCGCAATCAGCCCCAGCATTTT.

V gene TRBV7-3 combines with J gene TRBJ2-1, with 11 bases identical to TRBD2. Germline V gene data show CDR1 as SGHTA and CDR2 as FQGTGA. The CDR3 runs 15 residues. V lost 4 bases and J lost 9; bases outside the gene matches: 8. The CDR3 nucleotides read TGTGCCAGCAGCTACACCGGGACTAGCGGCGGTGAGCAGTTCTTC. It encodes CASSYTGTSGGEQFF. Supplemented by reference TRBV7-3 and TRBJ2-1, the full variable domain reads GAGVSQTPSNKVTEKGKYVELRCDPISGHTALYWYRQSLGQGPEFLIYFQGTGAADDSGLPNDRFFAVRPEGSVSTLKIQRTERGDSAVYLCASSYTGTSGGEQFFGPGTRLTVL.

The chain combines TRBV5-5 with TRBJ2-7, with D unclear. V was pared by 0 bases and J by 2 bases, with 12 bases between. This CDR3 comprises 15 residues. The germline CDR1 and CDR2 sequences are SGHKS and YYEKEE (reference sequence). CDR3 region: CASSLEQTIPYEQYF. CDR3 DNA sequence: TGTGCCAGCAGCTTGGAACAGACGATACCCTACGAGCAGTACTTC.

The V call is TRBV25-1, the J call TRBJ1-4; TRBD1 agrees at 8 bases. Germline-derived CDR1 and CDR2 are MGHDK and SYGVNS. The V gene end was trimmed by 5 bases and the J gene end by 7 bases; junction bases not matched to a gene: 9. The CDR3 is 15 residues long. CDR3 DNA sequence: TGTGCCAGCAGTCCTACAGGGGGTTTAGGTGAAAAACTGTTTTTT. As protein: CASSPTGGLGEKLFF.

J is TRBJ2-3 and V is TRBV6-5; tentatively, D is TRBD1 (5 bases). V was shortened by 6 bases and J by 1 base, with 14 bases between the two germline ends. Germline lookup yields CDR1 MNHEY and CDR2 SVGAGI. The CDR3 spans 15 residues. The DNA for the CDR3 is TGTGCCAGCAGCCCAGGGTCTTTGGGCACAGATACGCAGTATTTT. This encodes CASSPGSLGTDTQYF.

V gene TRBV7-2 combines with J gene TRBJ2-1; possible D gene TRBD2, 5 bases. Germline V gene sequence: CDR1 SGHTA, CDR2 FQGNSA. V was cut by 4 bases and J by 4 bases, with 11 bases left in between. This CDR3 is built from 14 residues. CDR3 sequence: CASSSIGIYNEQFF. CDR3 bases: TGTGCCAGCAGCTCGATCGGGATTTACAATGAGCAGTTCTTC. The full variable domain, its missing parts supplied by reference TRBV7-2 and TRBJ2-1, is GAGVSQSPSNKVTEKGKDVELRCDPISGHTALYWYRQSLGQGLEFLIYFQGNSAPDKSGLPSDRFSAERTGGSVSTLTIQRTQQEDSAVYLCASSSIGIYNEQFFGPGTRLTVL.

The chain has TRBV6-5 and TRBJ2-5, with D possibly being TRBD2 (6 bases). Between the trimmed V and J ends, which lost 0 bases and 4 bases, there was a span of 9 bases. Germline V gives CDR1 MNHEY, CDR2 SVGAGI. This CDR3 contains 14 residues. CDR3 region: CASSYSGGGETQYF. In nucleotides, the CDR3 is TGTGCCAGCAGTTACTCGGGGGGAGGAGAGACCCAGTACTTC.

The gene calls are TRBV28 and TRBJ2-5; TRBD1 is a possible D gene (6 bases). The CDR3 sequence is 15 residues long. V was shortened by 8 bases and J by 2 bases, with 18 bases between the two germline ends. Germline values: CDR1 MDHEN, CDR2 SYDVKM. The CDR3 loop reads CASGTGSLGQETQYF. DNA for the CDR3: TGTGCCAGCGGAACAGGGTCTTTGGGGCAAGAGACCCAGTACTTC.

The chain links TRBV28 to TRBJ2-7; TRBD1 matches 10 bases. V shed 7 bases and J 4 bases; nucleotides not matched to a gene: 7. The CDR3 runs to 14 residues. Germline CDR1 and CDR2: MDHEN and SYDVKM. Here the CDR3 reads CASTRQGAKYEQYF. CDR3 sequence (DNA): TGTGCCAGCACCAGACAGGGGGCGAAATACGAGCAGTACTTC.

The chain couples TRBV28 to TRBJ2-3; 10 positions agree with TRBD2. Looked up from germline, CDR1 is MDHEN and CDR2 is SYDVKM. Germline trimming cut 8 bases from V and 7 bases from J; bases unmatched to any gene: 9. The CDR3 sequence is 14 residues long. CDR3 residues: CASGKREGGYTQYF. DNA for the CDR3: TGTGCCAGCGGCAAGCGGGAGGGCGGCTATACGCAGTATTTT.

The V call is TRBV3-1 (or the pseudogene TRBV3-2), the J call TRBJ2-1; D might be TRBD2 (6 bases). Germline V CDR1 and CDR2: LGHDT, YNNKEL (reference sequence). V lost 1 base to trimming and J lost 11 bases, with 15 bases between them. This CDR3 region has 14 residues. CDR3 loop: CASSQVGGLPKQFF. For the CDR3, the DNA is TGTGCCAGCAGCCAAGTTGGAGGGCTCCCAAAGCAGTTCTTC.

The chain links TRBV28 to TRBJ1-3, with TRBD1 matching over 9 bases. This CDR3 comprises 18 residues. The germline V gene encodes CDR1 MDHEN and CDR2 SYDVKM. V lost 3 bases, J lost 0 bases, and 9 bases stayed unmatched. CDR3 sequence reads: CASSLDRGSGLSGNTIYF. In nucleotides, the CDR3 is TGTGCCAGCAGTTTGGACAGGGGATCAGGTCTCTCTGGAAACACCATATATTTT.

The rearrangement joins TRBV6-2 or TRBV6-3 to TRBJ1-1; the D gene is possibly TRBD1 (5 bases). The CDR3 has 14 residues. V was trimmed by 4 bases and J by 1 base, leaving 10 bases between them. CDR1 and CDR2 from the germline V gene are MNHEY and SVGEGT. The CDR3 DNA sequence: TGTGCCAGCAGTTTTTCGGGGGGGAACACTGAAGCTTTCTTT. Translating gives CASSFSGGNTEAFF.

This clone was counted once. The rearrangement links TRBV12-2 to TRBJ1-1. TRBV12-2 is a pseudogene locus. This CDR3 has 16 amino acids. In DNA, the CDR3 is TGTGCAAGTCGCCCCCAATTGAGGGAGAAGAACACTGAAGCTTTCTTT. This encodes CASRPQLREKNTEAFF.